The text below deals with one T cell receptor beta chain. Its antigen is unknown. No base quality information exists; no much larger clone differs at one position. TCRbeta CDR3 regions were amplified from genomic DNA by means of the immunoSEQ Assay, a bias-controlled multiplex PCR. From the authors' description of their analysis: Nucleated cell counts per sample were estimated from amplification of reference gene primers within the assay. To quantify the absolute abundance of each unique TCRbeta CDR3 rearrangement, sequence reads were collapsed and filtered. Productive Simpson clonality was computed per sample as the square root of Simpson's diversity index over productive rearrangements. TCRdb took over this immuneACCESS table, retaining in-frame rearrangements with V and J assigned. Such tables are incomplete; in checked studies, under half of the missing clones stem from an unresolved V gene, and the remainder is unexplained. V, J and clone size were drawn from that table, and D and trimming were deduced from the DNA. In all, the sample holds hundreds of thousands of clones, and about 90% of those were seen once. Jointly, the top ten make up roughly 4% of the sample.

V was cut back by 6 bases and J by 7 bases, leaving a gap of 16 bases between them. Reading the germline V gene gives CDR1 SNHLY and CDR2 FYNNEI. The CDR3 starts with the cysteine, ends with the phenylalanine, and has 14 residues. The sequence is cut down to CDR3 DNA, 42 bases in frame from base 1. The data belong to a study of blood T cell repertoires in COVID-19 (dated by TCRdb to about 2020). Describing the broader study: Samples covering the acute and convalescent phases of COVID-19 were provided by collaborators in the United States, Italy and Spain. The material from the prospective study consisted of cDNA or gDNA derived from T cells, B-cell-depleted T cells, or PBMCs. Deeply sampled blood TCRbeta repertoires from subjects exposed to, actively infected with, or recovered from COVID-19 were included in the dataset. The repertoires were released in a freely available public database intended as a resource for research on the immune response to SARS-CoV-2. The samples were drawn from the first 160 participants of the ongoing ImmuneRACE study and from 1,254 subjects provided by 6 global collaborators. Sample metadata almost always included a de-identified subject ID, COVID-19 status, age in years and sex. HLA class I and class II types, where available, came from metadata supplied by the sample provider rather than from assay-based typing.

What the authors observed across the whole study: Clinical and demographic metadata were provided uncurated, with the amount varying by source and participant.

In the prospective study, participants were about 18 to 90 years old, resided in under 30 geographic areas of the United States, and were enrolled through a virtual design. Cohort assignment in the prospective study relied on participant-reported clinical history from a screening survey and a study questionnaire. Mobile phlebotomists in the prospective study collected whole blood, serum and a nasopharyngeal or oropharyngeal swab from every participant. Additional blood draws and questionnaires over an approximately 2-month period could optionally be provided by prospective study participants. Before DNA extraction, blood samples from the prospective study were shipped at room temperature or frozen.

Rearrangement joined TRBV2 to TRBJ1-5; no D gene is confidently identified. The sequencing sample was made of PBMCs or T cells enriched from blood (not recorded which). This clonotype originated in a woman between 25 and 40 years old with acute COVID-19. Here is the DNA: TGTGCCAGCAGACGGAATGAGGGAGAACAGCCCCAGCATTTT. It translates to CASRRNEGEQPQHF.